One and the same sample provided the 28 T cell receptor beta chains below, sequenced in a study of T cells in Graves' hyperthyroidism and ophthalmopathy. What was amplified from RNA transcripts were TCR beta CDR3 regions. In the first-round RT-PCR of the TCR CDR3, the HTBI primer set was used. TCRdb reprocessed the multiplex PCR reads with MiXCR, giving one entry per CDR3 protein. Among 350,000 to 450,000 distinct CDR3 sequences listed, over 12% were seen once. The sample taken for sequencing was blood. The receptors were sampled from a man aged 45-60 years with Graves' ophthalmopathy.

This clonotype occurred many times. V usage is TRBV5-5 and J usage is TRBJ1-1, with 7 bases that match TRBD1. This CDR3 spans 15 amino acids. Germline V gene data show CDR1 as SGHKS and CDR2 as YYEKEE (reference sequence). V shed 5 bases and J 5 bases; nucleotides not matched to a gene: 12. The CDR3, as DNA: TGTGCCAGCAGAAAGGACAGACAGGGAGTGACTGAAGCTTTCTTT. This encodes CASRKDRQGVTEAFF.

Many counts were recorded for this clonotype. V gene TRBV6-1 combines with J gene TRBJ2-2, with 7 bases identical to TRBD1. The J segment lost 1 base and the V segment lost 5 bases, leaving 7 bases of the junction unmatched. Germline V gene data show CDR1 as MNHNS and CDR2 as SASEGT. This CDR3 has 16 residues. The CDR3 DNA reads TGTGCCAGCAGTTTAGGGGGCGGTGGGAACACCGGGGAGCTGTTTTTT. Amino acid sequence: CASSLGGGGNTGELFF.

The J gene is TRBJ1-1, the V gene TRBV12-5, with TRBD1 matching 7 bases. This CDR3 has 13 residues. The junction had 6 bases not matched to a gene; V was cut back by 4 bases and J by 7 bases. Per the germline V gene, CDR1 is LGHNT and CDR2 is FRNRAP. CDR3 region: CASGSTGNFEAFF. As DNA, the CDR3 is TGTGCTAGTGGTTCGACAGGGAATTTTGAAGCTTTCTTT.

About this clonotype itself: A single base separates this from a much larger clone, so it may be a read error. A read error is likely, as this CDR3 ends without the conserved phenylalanine or tryptophan. The genes are TRBV12-3 or TRBV12-4 and TRBJ1-5; D ambiguous. V lost 3 bases and J 3 bases, leaving 9 bases between the germline ends. CDR3 size: 14 residues. The CDR3 DNA follows: TGTGCCAGCAGTTTTTTCGTCGACAATCAGCCCCAGCATCTT. This sequence encodes CASSFFVDNQPQHL.

This clonotype was picked up many times. V is TRBV2 and J is TRBJ1-5; D is unresolved. Germline values: CDR1 SNHLY, CDR2 FYNNEI. The CDR3 sequence is 14 residues long. V was clipped by 7 bases and J by 6 bases, with 16 bases between them. The DNA of the CDR3 is TGTGCCAGCAATAATGATGGAGGAGGTCAGCCCCAGCATTTT. This sequence encodes CASNNDGGGQPQHF.

In the case of this clonotype: A read error may be the cause here, since a much bigger clone is one base away. This chain's CDR3 is CAGSDGAREQFF. The CDR3 DNA follows: TGTGCCGGCAGTGACGGAGCGCGAGAGCAGTTCTTC. The rearrangement links TRBV6-1 to TRBJ2-1; D ambiguous. The CDR3 is made up of 12 amino acids. Germline V CDR1 and CDR2: MNHNS, SASEGT.

This clonotype was counted ten times or more. J is TRBJ1-1 and V is TRBV6-1; TRBD1 aligns across 9 bases. The CDR3 length is 14 residues. J gave up 3 bases and V 6 bases, and 5 bases lay outside the gene matches. Germline V CDR1 and CDR2: MNHNS, SASEGT. CDR3 DNA sequence: TGTGCCAGCAGAGTAGGACAGGGGTACACTGAAGCTTTCTTT. This sequence encodes CASRVGQGYTEAFF.

This clonotype was counted at least ten times. The V call is TRBV18, the J call TRBJ1-6, with D unclear. There are 13 residues in the CDR3. V was shortened by 2 bases and J by 6 bases, with 5 bases between the two germline ends. Germline V gene sequence: CDR1 KGHSH, CDR2 LQKENI. The CDR3: CASSPSGNSPLHF. As DNA, the CDR3 is TGTGCCAGCTCACCATCTGGTAATTCACCCCTCCACTTT. The whole variable domain, filled in from reference TRBV18 and TRBJ1-6, reads NAGVMQNPRHLVRRRGQEARLRCSPMKGHSHVYWYRQLPEEGLKFMVYLQKENIIDESGMPKERFSAEFPKEGPSILRIQQVVRGDSAAYFCASSPSGNSPLHFGNGTRLTVT.

This clonotype was picked up many times. This chain joins TRBV3-1 and TRBJ2-1, with 10 positions matching TRBD1. Looked up from germline, CDR1 is LGHDT and CDR2 is YNNKEL (reference sequence). Germline trimming cut 1 base from V and 9 bases from J; bases unmatched to any gene: 9. CDR3 size: 16 residues. CDR3 sequence: CASSQVGGQGLGEQFF. Here the CDR3 DNA reads TGTGCCAGCAGCCAAGTCGGGGGACAGGGGTTAGGTGAGCAGTTCTTC.

This clonotype was seen only a few times. This sequence joins TRBV27 and TRBJ1-5; D ambiguous. Per the germline V gene, CDR1 is MNHEY and CDR2 is SMNVEV (reference sequence). The CDR3 runs to 13 residues. The V gene lost 3 bases and the J gene lost 5 bases, with 8 bases spanning the gap. The DNA for the CDR3 is TGTGCCAGCAGTTTTTTTAAGGATCAGCCCCAGCATTTT. Protein: CASSFFKDQPQHF.

This clonotype was counted at least ten times. The V and J genes are TRBV27 and TRBJ2-2; TRBD1 is a possible D gene (5 bases). CDR3 length: 18 residues. Germline V gives CDR1 MNHEY, CDR2 SMNVEV (reference sequence). V gave up 5 bases and J gave up 3 bases, with 22 bases separating them. For the CDR3, the DNA is TGTGCCAGCAGTCCGACCACCAGGGCAGGGCGTTACACCGGGGAGCTGTTTTTT. It encodes CASSPTTRAGRYTGELFF.

There are many counts of this clonotype. The chain joins TRBV27 to TRBJ2-3; D unclear. Germline loops: CDR1 MNHEY, CDR2 SMNVEV (reference sequence). The CDR3 runs 11 residues. V lost 5 bases and J 4 bases, leaving 4 bases between the germline ends. The CDR3 protein is CASSQADTQYF. CDR3 nucleotides: TGTGCCAGCAGTCAGGCAGATACGCAGTATTTT.

This clonotype was seen a single time. This CDR3 reads CASNPRRTSGRTDTQYF. In DNA form, the CDR3 reads TGTGCCAGCAACCCGAGAAGGACTAGCGGGAGGACAGATACGCAGTATTTT. The rearrangement uses TRBV11-3 and TRBJ2-3; TRBD2 matches 14 bases. With 7 bases clipped from V and 3 bases from J, the junction kept 9 bases outside the gene matches. Germline V CDR1 and CDR2: SGHNT, YENEEA. The CDR3 length is 17 residues. Together with reference TRBV11-3 and TRBJ2-3, the CDR3 gives the full variable domain: EAGVVQSPRYKIIEKKQPVAFWCNPISGHNTLYWYLQNLGQGPELLIRYENEEAVDDSQLPKDRFSAERLKGVDSTLKIQPAELGDSAVYLCASNPRRTSGRTDTQYFGPGTRLTVL.

This clonotype was observed a single time. A much larger clone is a single base away; this may be a read error. Likely a read error: the CDR3 ends without its conserved phenylalanine or tryptophan. This sequence joins TRBV2 and TRBJ2-7; D is possibly TRBD2 (5 bases). The V gene lost 4 bases and the J gene lost 2 bases, with 9 bases spanning the gap. Germline CDR1 is SNHLY and CDR2 is FYNNEI. The CDR3 is made up of 13 amino acids. The DNA for the CDR3 is TGTGCCAGCAGTGGGACTTACCCCTACGAGCAGTACTCC. It specifies CASSGTYPYEQYS.

This clonotype appeared many times. As DNA, the CDR3 is TGTGCCAGCTCATTAGACAGGGGACGCAATCAGCCCCAGCATTTT. It yields the protein CASSLDRGRNQPQHF. This chain uses TRBV18 with TRBJ1-5; 8 nucleotides agree with TRBD1. CDR3 length: 15 amino acids. V shed 5 bases and J 2 bases; nucleotides not matched to a gene: 5. Germline CDR1 reads KGHSH; CDR2 reads LQKENI. The full variable domain, in which reference TRBV18 and TRBJ1-5 provide the parts outside the CDR3, is NAGVMQNPRHLVRRRGQEARLRCSPMKGHSHVYWYRQLPEEGLKFMVYLQKENIIDESGMPKERFSAEFPKEGPSILRIQQVVRGDSAAYFCASSLDRGRNQPQHFGDGTRLSIL.

This clonotype appeared many times. The chain couples TRBV2 to TRBJ2-2, with no clear D. The CDR3 sequence is 13 residues long. Germline CDR1 and CDR2: SNHLY and FYNNEI. V was shortened by 5 bases and J by 2 bases, with 6 bases between the two germline ends. CDR3 loop: CASSRINTGELFF. The CDR3 nucleotides are TGTGCCAGCAGTCGTATTAACACCGGGGAGCTGTTTTTT.

This clonotype has a handful of counts. The chain recombines TRBV6-2 or TRBV6-3 with TRBJ2-2, with D unresolved. The CDR3 covers 13 residues. V lost 5 bases, J lost 6 bases, and 10 bases lay in between. Germline-derived CDR1 and CDR2 are MNHEY and SVGEGT. The CDR3 DNA reads TGTGCCAGCAGTCCTCTAAAATCCGGGGAGCTGTTTTTT. Protein product: CASSPLKSGELFF.

V is TRBV4-1 and J is TRBJ2-1; 12 bases fit TRBD2. CDR3 length equals 16 residues. Germline CDR1 is MGHRA and CDR2 is YSYEKL. V lost 3 bases, J lost 8 bases, and 8 bases stayed unmatched. Written as DNA, the CDR3 is TGCGCCAGCAGCCAGGCTAGCGGGAGGGCCCAGGATGAGCAGTTCTTC. This codes for CASSQASGRAQDEQFF.

This clonotype occurred many times. V is TRBV20-1 and J is TRBJ2-1; 8 bases agree with TRBD2. CDR3 length equals 15 residues. The J segment lost 0 bases and the V segment lost 5 bases, leaving 6 bases of the junction unmatched. CDR1 and CDR2 (germline): DFQATT, SNEGSKA (reference sequence). The CDR3 here is CSAPPSGSSYNEQFF. CDR3 DNA sequence: TGCAGTGCTCCCCCGAGCGGGAGCTCCTACAATGAGCAGTTCTTC.

This clonotype was detected a few times. A much bigger clone sits one base away, suggesting this may be a read error. The conserved phenylalanine or tryptophan normally closing the CDR3 is absent here, so this likely arose from a read error. The J gene is TRBJ1-2, the V gene TRBV2; D is possibly TRBD1 (5 bases). The CDR3 totals 12 residues. Germline V gene data show CDR1 as SNHLY and CDR2 as FYNNEI. V dropped 6 bases and J dropped 6 bases, with 11 bases sitting between them. The CDR3 bases are TGTGCCAGCAGGGGCCAGGGCCATGGCTACACCCTC. It codes for CASRGQGHGYTL.

This clonotype has only a few counts. This chain links TRBV11-2 with TRBJ2-1; the D is unclear. Trimming left V 6 bases short and J 1 base short, with 16 bases between. The CDR3 totals 16 residues. Germline V gene sequence: CDR1 SGHAT, CDR2 FQNNGV. In DNA form, the CDR3 reads TGTGCCAGCAGTCCTCGGCCCGACCTTTCCTACAATGAGCAGTTCTTC. This gives the protein CASSPRPDLSYNEQFF.

The V and J genes are TRBV7-9 and TRBJ2-1; 10 bases align to TRBD1. The CDR3 runs 18 residues. Germline CDR1 and CDR2: SEHNR and FQNEAQ (reference sequence). Trimming at V came to 5 bases and at J to 0 bases, leaving 10 bases not matched to a gene. CDR3 in DNA: TGTGCCAGCAGCCCCGGGACAGGGGCCAAAAGCTCCTACAATGAGCAGTTCTTC. This encodes CASSPGTGAKSSYNEQFF.

This clonotype was observed a few times. This sequence joins TRBV29-1 and TRBJ2-5; the match to TRBD2 covers 12 bases. CDR1 is SQVTM, CDR2 ANQGSEA, per germline. The length of the CDR3 is 13 residues. V shed 6 bases, J shed 4 bases, and the junction held 3 bases outside the gene matches. CDR3 amino acids: CSVLAGGGETQYF. CDR3 nucleotides: TGCAGCGTGCTAGCGGGAGGGGGAGAGACCCAGTACTTC.

This clonotype was seen a few times. The gene calls are TRBV20-1 and TRBJ2-5, with D perhaps TRBD2 (5 bases). The germline V gene encodes CDR1 DFQATT and CDR2 SNEGSKA (reference sequence). V lost 7 bases and J lost 5, with 11 bases in between. The CDR3 length is 11 residues. Here the CDR3 DNA reads TGCAGTGGGACTGACGGCGAGACCCAGTACTTC. This gives the protein CSGTDGETQYF.

This clonotype appeared many times. CDR3 nucleotides: TGTGCCAGCAGCCAAGAAGGGAGTAAGGCAGGTGAGCAGTTCTTC. Translating gives CASSQEGSKAGEQFF. This rearrangement joins TRBV3-1 to TRBJ2-1, with D maybe TRBD2 (5 bases). Germline CDR1 reads LGHDT; CDR2 reads YNNKEL (reference sequence). V dropped 0 bases and J dropped 9 bases, with 15 bases sitting between them. The CDR3 covers 15 residues.

In this sample, this clonotype turned up many times. J is TRBJ1-2 and V is TRBV7-9; 7 nucleotides match TRBD1. Unmatched junction bases numbered 13, after V lost 5 bases and J lost 7 bases. The CDR3 runs to 15 residues. Germline assignment: CDR1 SEHNR and CDR2 FQNEAQ (reference sequence). CDR3 in amino acids: CASSPRGQISFGYTF. The CDR3 DNA reads as TGTGCCAGCAGCCCCAGGGGACAGATTTCGTTTGGCTACACCTTC.

V and J are TRBV9 and TRBJ2-2, with TRBD2 as a possible D gene (6 bases). Deletions cut 3 bases from V and 1 base from J, with 22 bases between. The germline CDR1 and CDR2 sequences are SGDLS and YYNGEE. The CDR3 is 19 residues long. CDR3 loop: CASSAGWRGRAQNTGELFF. In nucleotides, the CDR3 is TGTGCCAGCAGCGCAGGATGGAGGGGCAGAGCGCAGAACACCGGGGAGCTGTTTTTT.

This clonotype was recorded many times. The genes are TRBV7-8 and TRBJ2-4, with 16 positions matching TRBD2. CDR1 is SGHVS and CDR2 is FQNEAQ in the germline V gene. The CDR3 sequence is 17 residues long. The CDR3 loop reads CATSGTSGREVSNIQYF. The CDR3 region has the DNA TGTGCGACTAGCGGGACTAGCGGGAGGGAGGTATCAAACATTCAGTACTTC.